Listed here are 6 T cell receptor beta chains from one sample, sequenced in a study of STAT3 mutations in large granular lymphocyte leukemia. Notes on the study in general: Every T-cell large granular lymphocyte leukemia patient had at least one immunodominant TCR beta clonotype.

Sequencing used immunoSEQ multiplex PCR; TCRdb keeps in-frame clones, though not all of them. Seen here are roughly 31,000 clones, around three quarters observed once, and the top ten hold about 29%. Their cognate antigens are unknown. What was sequenced was peripheral blood mononuclear cells. All receptors derive from a woman in her forties or fifties with T-cell large granular lymphocyte leukemia. Some clones in this sample may be carry-over from other donors' samples.

The V call is TRBV4-1, the J call TRBJ2-5, with D unclear. This CDR3 has 16 amino acids. CDR1 and CDR2 from the germline V gene are MGHRA and YSYEKL. Trimming took off 0 bases at V and 1 base at J, with 12 bases between the two ends. CDR3 region: CASSQDPQIRQETQYF. The CDR3 bases are TGCGCCAGCAGCCAAGATCCACAGATTCGCCAAGAGACCCAGTACTTC.

The chain recombines TRBV19 with TRBJ2-7; TRBD2 agrees at 8 bases. The CDR3 extends over 16 amino acids. The V gene's germline CDR1 is LNHDA and CDR2 SQIVND (reference sequence). The V gene end was trimmed by 3 bases and the J gene end by 1 base; junction bases not matched to a gene: 8. CDR3 coding DNA: TGTGCCAGTAGTATCCGCGCGGGAGGTGTATCCTACGAGCAGTACTTC. Protein: CASSIRAGGVSYEQYF.

The rearrangement links TRBV25-1 to TRBJ1-1, with D tentatively TRBD1 (6 bases). The CDR3 contains 13 residues. CDR1 is MGHDK, CDR2 SYGVNS, per germline. With 1 base removed from V and 8 bases from J, the gap between germline ends came to 11 bases. The CDR3 sequence: CASSESGAGEAFF. CDR3 nucleotides: TGTGCCAGCAGTGAATCGGGGGCAGGGGAAGCTTTCTTT. The complete variable domain, with remaining parts taken from reference TRBV25-1 and TRBJ1-1, reads EADIYQTPRYLVIGTGKKITLECSQTMGHDKMYWYQQDPGMELHLIHYSYGVNSTEKGDLSSESTVSRIRTEHFPLTLESARPSHTSQYLCASSESGAGEAFFGQGTRLTVV.

The chain has TRBV5-1 and TRBJ1-1; D unresolved. The germline V gene has CDR1 SGHRS and CDR2 YFSETQ. There are 17 residues in the CDR3. The V gene lost 7 bases and the J gene lost 0 bases, with 22 bases spanning the gap. CDR3 sequence (DNA): TGCGCCAGCTCTCCGAGGAGTTCTCTAGGAGTGAACACTGAAGCTTTCTTT. Its protein is CASSPRSSLGVNTEAFF.

This clone was counted only a few times. The rearrangement links TRBV19 to TRBJ2-3, with a tentative D call TRBD1 (5 bases). Germline lookup yields CDR1 LNHDA and CDR2 SQIVND (reference sequence). The germline V and J ends were trimmed by 4 bases and 2 bases, with 10 bases remaining between them. The CDR3 covers 14 residues. The CDR3: CASSTYRTTDTQYF. Written as DNA, the CDR3 is TGTGCCAGTAGTACTTACAGGACCACAGATACGCAGTATTTT.

This chain connects TRBV19 to TRBJ2-3, with 14 bases fitting TRBD2. The V segment lost 8 bases and the J segment 4 bases; nucleotides outside the gene matches: 5. The germline CDR1 and CDR2 sequences are LNHDA and SQIVND (reference sequence). The CDR3 has 15 residues. CDR3 DNA sequence: TGTGCCAGTGGAAAGGGACTAGCGGGAGCAGATACGCAGTATTTT. Residues: CASGKGLAGADTQYF.